This TCR beta chain was found in a study of T cell clusters in autoimmune cytopenias. At the level of the study: The mean age of healthy donor controls was around 55 years, the median approximately 60 years.

A word on this clonotype: Antigen specificity is unknown.

Study-wide results and caveats: Primary autoimmune cytopenia patients seemingly lacked the physiological T cell clusters found in healthy donors.

Germline-derived CDR1 and CDR2 are MNHNS and SASEGT. This CDR3 contains 11 residues. One tube held mixed TRB-A and TRB-B primer pools for touch-down PCR. Reprocessing the multiplex PCR reads, TCRdb reports a single entry for every CDR3 protein and omits DNA. The ten top clones account for around 22%, within a sample of roughly 11,000 distinct CDR3 sequences. TRB amplification used 250 ng of peripheral blood genomic DNA. These same records also appear under a second study, on T cell repertoires in aging, cancer and after chemotherapy. As that report states: Compared with age-matched healthy donors, untreated hematological or solid cancer patients showed higher blood TCR clonality.

The receptor comes from a human donor in good health. Sequenced input: peripheral blood. The rearrangement links TRBV6-1 to TRBJ1-1. The CDR3 sequence: CASSVSTEAFF.